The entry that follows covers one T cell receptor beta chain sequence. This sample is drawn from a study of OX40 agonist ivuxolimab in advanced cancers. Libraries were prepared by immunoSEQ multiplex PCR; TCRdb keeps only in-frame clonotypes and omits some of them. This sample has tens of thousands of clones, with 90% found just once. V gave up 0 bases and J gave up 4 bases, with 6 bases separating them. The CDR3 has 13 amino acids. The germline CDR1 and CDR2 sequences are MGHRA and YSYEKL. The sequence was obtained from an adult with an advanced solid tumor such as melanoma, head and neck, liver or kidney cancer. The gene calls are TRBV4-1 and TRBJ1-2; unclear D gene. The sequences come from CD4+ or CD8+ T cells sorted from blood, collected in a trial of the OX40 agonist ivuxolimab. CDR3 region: CASSQDGSYGYTF. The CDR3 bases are TGCGCCAGCAGCCAAGACGGCAGCTATGGCTACACCTTC.